Below are 6 T cell receptor beta chains sequenced from a single sample in a study of blood T cell repertoires in COVID-19. The protocol was immunoSEQ multiplex PCR, while the TCRdb copy is restricted to in-frame clones and leaves out a portion. The sample contains a few hundred thousand clones, 80% to 85% of which appear only once. Sequencing was carried out using peripheral blood. The receptors derive from a man between 60 and 75 years old with acute or convalescent COVID-19.

The chain uses TRBV29-1 and TRBJ1-1, with a weak D call TRBD1 (6 bases). Germline V gene data show CDR1 as SQVTM and CDR2 as ANQGSEA. The CDR3 loop spans 15 amino acids. V was shortened by 4 bases and J by 4 bases, with 19 bases between the two germline ends. CDR3 residues: CSVAVGAGRSTEAFF. CDR3 sequence (DNA): TGCAGCGTTGCAGTGGGGGCCGGGCGAAGCACTGAAGCTTTCTTT.

CDR3 sequence: CASSLEWTTEGYGYTF. CDR3 nucleotides: TGTGCCAGCAGCTTAGAATGGACGACCGAGGGCTATGGCTACACCTTC. The chain links TRBV7-8 to TRBJ1-2, with D unresolved. The CDR3 contains 16 residues. The ends were cut back, 1 base at V and 4 bases at J, with 16 bases in the middle. Germline V CDR1 and CDR2: SGHVS, FQNEAQ.

The V call is TRBV18, the J call TRBJ2-7, with unresolved D. The CDR3 is 15 residues long. Germline values: CDR1 KGHSH, CDR2 LQKENI. V shed 0 bases and J shed 3 bases, with 12 bases lying between them. CDR3: CASSPPSVTLYEQYF. CDR3 in DNA: TGTGCCAGCTCACCACCCAGTGTAACCCTCTACGAGCAGTACTTC.

CDR3 region: CASSPLATDTQYF. CDR3 nucleotides: TGTGCCAGCTCACCACTAGCCACAGATACGCAGTATTTT. The rearrangement uses TRBV18 and TRBJ2-3, with D unclear. Germline V gene data show CDR1 as KGHSH and CDR2 as LQKENI. The CDR3 runs to 13 residues. The ends were cut back, 1 base at V and 2 bases at J, with 4 bases in the middle.

The chain joins TRBV3-1 (or the pseudogene TRBV3-2) to TRBJ1-5, with D possibly being TRBD1 (5 bases). In germline, CDR1 is LGHDT, CDR2 YNNKEL (reference sequence). The CDR3 has 15 residues. V gave up 4 bases and J gave up 2 bases, with 12 bases separating them. CDR3 in DNA: TGTGCCAGCAGCCTCGGATGGGGGGGCAATCAGCCCCAGCATTTT. Protein sequence: CASSLGWGGNQPQHF.

The rearrangement uses TRBV19 and TRBJ2-7; the match to TRBD2 covers 10 bases. Losses at the gene ends were 6 bases for V and 2 bases for J; bases not matched to a gene: 7. CDR1 LNHDA and CDR2 SQIVND come from the germline V gene (reference sequence). The CDR3 spans 15 residues. The CDR3 DNA reads as TGTGCCAGTAGGCCCCGAAGCGGGGGGGCCTACGAGCAGTACTTC. Amino acid sequence: CASRPRSGGAYEQYF.